The T cell receptor beta chain under discussion was sequenced for a study of PD-1 blockade in classical Hodgkin lymphoma. The time point: cycle 4 day 1 (C4D1), after 6 weeks of nivolumab. Each patient relapsed following autologous stem cell transplantation, and prior brentuximab vedotin exposure differed. The CDR3 runs 15 residues. The V end was cut by 6 bases, the J end by 5 bases, with 17 bases between. The germline gives CDR1 MNHNS, CDR2 SASEGT. On this clone: Its antigen is unknown.

Clones were sequenced by immunoSEQ multiplex PCR, and TCRdb holds only the in-frame ones, with some missing. The sample yields 25,000 to 35,000 clones, almost 85% seen once. Study-level points and caveats: Repertoires differed for reasons still undefined, possibly disease activity or prior therapy.

Source: peripheral blood mononuclear cells (PBMCs), taken before the fourth cycle of nivolumab. The source of this sequence is a human donor with classical Hodgkin lymphoma. J is TRBJ1-5 and V is TRBV6-1; possible D gene TRBD1, 6 bases. The chain's CDR3 is CASSRGAGAHQPQHF. The CDR3, as DNA: TGTGCCAGCAGCCGAGGGGCGGGGGCCCATCAGCCCCAGCATTTT.